This T cell receptor beta chain was retrieved from a study of T-cell memory formation after mild COVID-19 (dated by TCRdb to about 2021). The study in broad terms: TCR sequence clusters from the two donors were found to be largely donor specific. Longitudinal TCRalpha and TCRbeta repertoire sequencing tracked T-cell clones expanding and contracting after mild COVID-19 in two donors. The cohort was made up of two young adult volunteers, one female and one male, who were previously healthy. What the authors observed across the whole study: Clones that contracted from day 15 to 85 showed balanced CD4/CD8 phenotypes, whereas a second wave of clones that expanded from day 15 to 37 leaned towards CD4+. Only a couple of mild cases were covered by the study, and larger cohorts that include severe cases with pre-infection samples were considered necessary. Some responding clones were found in pre-infection memory, which suggests that pre-existing cross-reactive memory T cells took part in the SARS-CoV-2 response. Contracting CD4+ clones turned up mainly in the CM and EM memory subsets, whereas EMRA was where CD8+ clones were enriched. Whether the second-wave clones peaking on day 37 were SARS-CoV-2 specific was not confirmed.

V lost 3 bases and J lost 9 bases, and the count of bases not matched to a germline gene is 5. Via the germline V gene (reference sequence), CDR1 is MNHEY and CDR2 SMNVEV. The cysteine opens and the phenylalanine closes a CDR3 of 13 amino acids. Solely the CDR3 DNA is kept, with 39 bases framed from the first base. Sequenced using an Illumina NovaSeq 6000. cDNA libraries for TCRalpha and TCRbeta were prepared by 5'RACE using constant-segment primers, with sample barcodes and unique molecular identifiers added. Trizol reagent was used to extract RNA from every sample. Libraries were amplified in two PCR steps, with a second sample barcode and Illumina TruSeq adapters added in the second step. Sequencing of the libraries was done on an Illumina NovaSeq, producing 2 x 150 bp paired-end reads. Per the original workflow: Demultiplexing of reads and collapsing into UMI-guided consensus sequences were performed with migec v1.2.7. Using mixcr v2.1.11, the UMI consensuses were aligned to TRA and TRB V and J templates and assembled into clonotypes. Expanded or contracted clonotypes were those called significant by both edgeR and NoisET, with noise models trained on biological replicates. For edgeR calls, the cutoffs were a false discovery rate-adjusted p below 0.01 and a log2 fold-change threshold of 1. PCA with hierarchical clustering of max-normalized trajectories of the 1000 most abundant clonotypes was used as exploratory dynamics analysis. Separately sequenced CD4+ and CD8+ repertoires were used to assign the CD4 or CD8 phenotype of responding clones. The public reads were quality trimmed at Q25 with fastp and then assembled into clones with MiXCR by TCRdb, keeping productive beta chains. Identical CDR3 protein sequences are pooled into one entry, listed with their most common genes and DNA. The V and J calls were not made by the authors but by TCRdb's processing. The sample table shows 100,000 to 130,000 distinct CDR3 sequences, and approximately 15% are seen once. The leading ten clones occupy around two fifths of the sample.

This clonotype was recorded a few times. There is no known antigen for this receptor. The input lacks base qualities; no much larger clone sits a single base away. PBMCs were isolated by Ficoll-Paque density gradient centrifugation. The sequence is built from TRBV27 and TRBJ2-1, and TRBD1 matches 7 of the central bases. The sample taken for sequencing was PBMCs or a T cell subset sorted from them (not recorded which). The receptor was derived from a man between 18 and 35 years old who had mild COVID-19 (a few samples of this study predate the infection). The sample titles of this study are shuffled in the database, so cell type and time point are left out; the donor was told from shared clones. The nucleotide sequence reads as follows: TGTGCCAGCAGTTTTAGGGGGCAATCTGAGCAGTTCTTC. This gives the protein CASSFRGQSEQFF.